The T cell receptor (beta chain) under discussion was sequenced for a study of cytomegalovirus exposure and HLA in healthy donors. General study findings and limits: Altogether, more than 150 TCR beta chains were recorded as cytomegalovirus-associated. Among TCR sequences, most were rare, though some public TCRs appeared in many donors. Using the classifier, cytomegalovirus status was reportedly diagnosed with high specificity and sensitivity.

As for this clone: No antigen is known for it.

TCRdb keeps only in-frame clones here, not all; method: immunoSEQ multiplex PCR. The table records 90,000 or so clones, 85% of them present only once. A roughly 120-subject validation cohort, separate from the approximately 610-subject first cohort, supplied the donors. The sample comprised PBMCs. The source of this sequence is a man aged 18 to 29 in good health and CMV-seropositive.

CDR3 residues: CASSPDGRAEKLFF. CDR3 sequence (DNA): TGTGCCAGCAGCCCAGACGGGAGGGCTGAAAAACTGTTTTTT. V gene TRBV28 combines with J gene TRBJ1-4, with unresolved D. The CDR3 runs 14 residues. Germline loops: CDR1 MDHEN, CDR2 SYDVKM. Trimming left V 6 bases short and J 7 bases short, with 15 bases between.